The 26 T cell receptor beta chains reported below all come from one sample, sequenced in a study of lung T cells in sarcoidosis with Löfgren's syndrome. MiXCR was run by TCRdb on the reads, yielding one entry per CDR3 protein. The sample consists of thousands of distinct CDR3 sequences, approximately 20% of them appearing once. Sequenced input: CD4+ T cells from bronchoalveolar lavage. The receptors stem from a human donor with sarcoidosis (Löfgren's syndrome or another form), or a control subject (not recorded which).

This clonotype is labeled as medium-sized. The chain links TRBV10-3 to TRBJ2-7; TRBD2 matches 9 bases. Trimming removed 10 bases from V and 5 bases from J; junction bases left unmatched: 9. This CDR3 has 13 amino acids. From germline, CDR1 is ENHRY and CDR2 SYGVKD. CDR3 loop: CATSPGLANEQYF. The CDR3 DNA reads as TGTGCCACCTCCCCGGGACTAGCCAACGAGCAGTACTTC.

This clonotype has just one count. The junction and the germline gene differ at one end; a read error may be behind it. V and J are TRBV4-2 and TRBJ2-3; D uncertain. The germline V gene encodes CDR1 LGHNA and CDR2 YNFKEQ. The CDR3 totals 16 residues. CDR3 sequence (DNA): TGTGCCCGCAGCCAAGAGTCGCCACCCAACACAGATACACAGTATTTC. Translated, it gives CARSQESPPNTDTQYF.

This clonotype was seen many times. V gene TRBV18 combines with J gene TRBJ2-7, with D unclear. Germline lookup yields CDR1 KGHSH and CDR2 LQKENI. The CDR3 totals 12 residues. Trimming took off 4 bases at V and 10 bases at J, with 14 bases between the two ends. CDR3 sequence (DNA): TGTGCCAGCTCACTCCGAGGAGCGTCACAGTACTTC. This gives the protein CASSLRGASQYF.

This clonotype was picked up many times. The rearrangement uses TRBV7-8 and TRBJ2-6, with D hard to call. Trimming took off 2 bases at V and 2 bases at J, with 7 bases between the two ends. Looked up from germline, CDR1 is SGHVS and CDR2 is FQNEAQ. This CDR3 contains 15 residues. The CDR3 spells CASSLLVAGANVLTF. The DNA for the CDR3 is TGTGCCAGCAGCTTATTGGTGGCTGGGGCCAACGTCCTGACTTTC.

Note on this clonotype: Germline is not matched at one junction end, which may reflect a read error. The rearrangement uses TRBV7-2 and TRBJ2-6; possible D gene TRBD1, 5 bases. The CDR3 runs 15 residues. The V gene's germline CDR1 is SGHTA and CDR2 FQGNSA. This CDR3 reads CASGLEASGANVPTF. The CDR3 nucleotides read TGTGCCAGCGGCTTAGAAGCGAGTGGGGCCAACGTCCCGACTTTC.

In its sample, this clonotype was seen many times. V and J are TRBV6-6 and TRBJ1-2; D remains unclear. The CDR3 has 16 residues. The germline V gene encodes CDR1 MNHNY and CDR2 SVGAGI (reference sequence). Trimming pared 0 bases from V and 1 base from J, leaving 12 bases between. CDR3 sequence: CASSYSIRGINYGYTF. The CDR3 DNA is TGTGCCAGCAGTTACTCTATACGGGGAATTAACTATGGCTACACCTTC.

This clonotype is medium-sized in the sample. V gene TRBV4-3 combines with J gene TRBJ2-1; no firm D call. The CDR3 has 13 residues. CDR1 is LGHNA and CDR2 is YSLEER in the germline V gene. Between the trimmed V and J ends, which lost 3 bases and 6 bases, there was a span of 9 bases. As DNA, the CDR3 is TGCGCCAGCAGCCAGGCCGAAGGCAATGAGCAGTTCTTC. Protein: CASSQAEGNEQFF.

Many counts were recorded for this clonotype. The gene calls are TRBV18 and TRBJ1-3; D not resolved. The CDR3 has 20 amino acids. The germline gives CDR1 KGHSH, CDR2 LQKENI. The V gene lost 6 bases and the J gene lost 0 bases, with 27 bases spanning the gap. CDR3 loop: CASSISGVPQSSNSGNTIYF. The CDR3 nucleotides are TGTGCCAGCTCGATCAGTGGGGTACCCCAAAGCTCGAACTCTGGAAACACCATATATTTT.

Within the sample, this clonotype is medium-sized. This sequence joins TRBV20-1 and TRBJ1-5, with D unresolved. The length of the CDR3 is 13 residues. Deletions cut 2 bases from V and 5 bases from J, with 10 bases between. Germline assignment: CDR1 DFQATT and CDR2 SNEGSKA (reference sequence). This CDR3 reads CSARSGGDQPQHF. In nucleotides, the CDR3 is TGCAGTGCTAGATCAGGCGGTGATCAGCCCCAGCATTTT.

This clonotype is judged medium-sized. The V call is TRBV20-1, the J call TRBJ1-4, with 8 bases aligning to TRBD1. V was pared by 8 bases and J by 3 bases, with 5 bases of the junction left unmatched. The germline V gene encodes CDR1 DFQATT and CDR2 SNEGSKA (reference sequence). The CDR3 length is 13 residues. CDR3: CSTNRGANEKLFF. For the CDR3, the DNA is TGCAGTACCAACAGGGGGGCTAATGAAAAACTGTTTTTT.

This clonotype is categorized as medium-sized. The V and J genes are TRBV4-1 and TRBJ2-3, with D possibly being TRBD1 (6 bases). The CDR3 length is 15 residues. V was shortened by 5 bases and J by 4 bases, with 16 bases between the two germline ends. Germline loops: CDR1 MGHRA, CDR2 YSYEKL. The CDR3 loop reads CASSTYSTGPDTQYF. The CDR3 DNA follows: TGCGCCAGCAGCACTTATTCGACAGGCCCAGATACGCAGTATTTT.

This clonotype is deemed medium-sized (0.01 to 0.1%). This chain joins TRBV5-4 and TRBJ1-6, with a possible D match to TRBD1 (6 bases). The CDR3 runs to 13 residues. Between the trimmed V and J ends, which lost 6 bases and 10 bases, there was a span of 14 bases. The germline gives CDR1 SGHNT, CDR2 YYREEE (reference sequence). The DNA for the CDR3 is TGTGCCAGCACCTCAGGGGCCTCGTCACCCCTCCACTTT. Translating it yields CASTSGASSPLHF.

By share of the sample, this clonotype is large (0.1 to 1%). The chain combines TRBV6-1 with TRBJ1-4; D unclear. The V end lost 5 bases, the J end lost 0 bases, and 10 bases lay between the germline ends. The CDR3 contains 15 residues. CDR1 is MNHNS and CDR2 is SASEGT in the germline V gene. The DNA of the CDR3 is TGTGCCAGCAGTCGTTACACAGCAACTAATGAAAAACTGTTTTTT. Protein: CASSRYTATNEKLFF.

Many counts were recorded for this clonotype. The CDR3: CASSIEVRDTEAFF. CDR3 nucleotides: TGTGCCAGTAGTATCGAGGTCCGGGACACTGAAGCTTTCTTT. This chain links TRBV19 with TRBJ1-1, with D unclear. The germline CDR1 and CDR2 sequences are LNHDA and SQIVND (reference sequence). The CDR3 loop spans 14 amino acids. Trimming shortened V by 3 bases and J by 3 bases, and 11 bases separated the two germline ends.

Relative to its sample, this clonotype is medium-sized. The rearrangement uses TRBV12-3 or TRBV12-4 and TRBJ1-4; TRBD1 is a possible D gene (5 bases). The CDR3 is 16 amino acids. Trimming took 3 bases from V and 8 from J, leaving 19 bases between them. In DNA form, the CDR3 reads TGTGCCAGCAGTTTGAGAGGGGAAAGGGCGGGAGAAAAACTGTTTTTT. It specifies CASSLRGERAGEKLFF.

Comments on this clonotype: The junction shows a germline mismatch at one end, possibly a read error. The genes are TRBV2 and TRBJ2-7; D gene ambiguous. The CDR3 is 11 residues long. Germline lookup yields CDR1 SNHLY and CDR2 FYNNEI. The CDR3 is CASSVLGKQYF. CDR3 DNA sequence: TGTGCCAGTAGTGTTTTGGGGAAGCAGTACTTC.

By share, this clonotype ranks as medium-sized. The rearrangement links TRBV12-3 or TRBV12-4 to TRBJ1-5; D not certain. The CDR3 totals 16 residues. The V gene lost 6 bases and the J gene lost 3 bases, with 18 bases spanning the gap. CDR3 nucleotides: TGTGCCAGCAGCCCATTAGTTTCGCTATTCAATCAGCCCCAGCATTTT. This gives the protein CASSPLVSLFNQPQHF.

In this sample, this clonotype turned up many times. A much larger clone is a single base away; this may be a read error. The rearrangement uses TRBV27 and TRBJ1-5; D gene ambiguous. This CDR3 region has 14 residues. Germline V gives CDR1 MNHEY, CDR2 SMNVEV (reference sequence). V was cut by 11 bases and J by 6 bases, with 20 bases left in between. The CDR3 coding sequence is TGTGCCGCCCGGCGTTGGCGTAGTTGTCAGCCCCAGCATTTT. Encoded protein: CAARRWRSCQPQHF.

This clonotype is termed medium-sized. The V and J genes are TRBV5-1 and TRBJ2-5, with D possibly TRBD1 on 6 matching bases. V lost 4 bases, J lost 1 base, and 17 bases lay in between. The CDR3 contains 16 residues. CDR1 and CDR2 from the germline V gene are SGHRS and YFSETQ. The CDR3 spells CASSPGTLSTQETQYF. CDR3 in DNA: TGCGCCAGCAGCCCTGGGACACTGTCCACCCAAGAGACCCAGTACTTC.

Many counts were recorded for this clonotype. The chain uses TRBV5-5 and TRBJ1-2; the D gene is possibly TRBD1 (5 bases). With 0 bases removed from V and 7 bases from J, the gap between germline ends came to 10 bases. Germline lookup yields CDR1 SGHKS and CDR2 YYEKEE (reference sequence). This CDR3 has 13 residues. The CDR3 nucleotides are TGTGCCAGCAGCTTGGAATGGGGCGGTGGCTACACCTTC. This encodes CASSLEWGGGYTF.

The count of this clonotype is one. This chain links TRBV20-1 with TRBJ1-4, with 8 bases identical to TRBD2. The end of the DNA aligns better with TRBJ2-2, so the J call may be wrong. The CDR3 extends over 14 amino acids. CDR1 DFQATT and CDR2 SNEGSKA come from the germline V gene (reference sequence). CDR3 amino acids: CSATPSGGGGELFF. CDR3 in DNA: TGCAGTGCTACCCCCTCCGGGGGGGGCGGGGAGCTGTTTTTT.

The rearrangement joins TRBV6-2 or TRBV6-3 to TRBJ2-7, with D tentatively TRBD1 (5 bases). This CDR3 is built from 15 residues. Germline V gives CDR1 MNHEY, CDR2 SVGEGT. The CDR3 region has the DNA TGTGCCATCAGTGCAATACCGAACAGGAACTACGAGCAGTACGTC. This translates into CAISAIPNRNYEQYV.

Relative to its sample, this clonotype is large. The chain couples TRBV20-1 to TRBJ1-5; a possible D gene is TRBD1 (5 bases). Per the germline V gene, CDR1 is DFQATT and CDR2 is SNEGSKA (reference sequence). The CDR3 consists of 13 residues. Trimming took off 1 base at V and 3 bases at J, with 7 bases between the two ends. CDR3 nucleotide sequence: TGCAGTGCTAGAGCGGACACCAATCAGCCCCAGCATTTT. Translating it yields CSARADTNQPQHF.

This clonotype was detected only a few times. A junction boundary mismatches the germline segment, possibly from a read error. The chain uses TRBV5-1 and TRBJ2-5; the match to TRBD1 covers 8 bases. This CDR3 region has 14 residues. The germline V gene encodes CDR1 SGHRS and CDR2 YFSETQ. CDR3 DNA sequence: TGCGCCAGCAGCTTGCAGGGGGCAGCGGAGACCCGGTACTTC. Its translation: CASSLQGAAETRYF.

This clonotype was counted many times. The V call is TRBV7-8, the J call TRBJ2-1; the match to TRBD1 covers 9 bases. Germline assignment: CDR1 SGHVS and CDR2 FQNEAQ. The CDR3 is made up of 14 amino acids. After removal of 8 bases from V and 7 bases from J, the junction contained 9 bases not matched to a gene. The DNA for the CDR3 is TGTGCCAGCCGGAGGGGAGGACAGGGGAATGAGCAGTTCTTC. It translates to CASRRGGQGNEQFF.

Concerning this clonotype: Likely a read error: the CDR3 ends without its conserved phenylalanine or tryptophan. V is TRBV6-1 and J is TRBJ2-1; 10 positions match TRBD2. CDR3 length equals 16 residues. Germline V gives CDR1 MNHNS, CDR2 SASEGT. The CDR3 sequence: CASSEFTSGKYNGQFP. The CDR3 DNA sequence: TGTGCCAGCAGTGAATTTACTAGCGGGAAATACAATGGGCAGTTCCCC.